Listed here are 3 T cell receptor beta chains from one sample, sequenced in a study of shared clonotypes between healthy human individuals. Naive CD8 cells comprised CD45RO-negative, CCR7-positively selected cells, excluding terminally differentiated effector memory CD45RA+ cells. Profiling relied on immunoSEQ multiplex PCR, and the TCRdb table lists in-frame clones only, not all of them. This table has hundreds of thousands of clones, about 96% appearing once. The sequencing input was naive CD8+ T cells sorted from blood. The receptors come from a man younger than 40 in good health.

V gene TRBV5-4 combines with J gene TRBJ1-2; 7 bases agree with TRBD1. Germline CDR1 and CDR2: SGHNT and YYREEE (reference sequence). The CDR3 consists of 14 residues. The V and J ends lost 4 bases and 4 bases, in that order; junction bases with no gene match: 7. This CDR3 reads CASSHRTGTYGYTF. The CDR3 nucleotides are TGTGCCAGCAGCCACAGGACAGGAACCTATGGCTACACCTTC.

The chain couples TRBV10-2 to TRBJ2-1; a possible D gene is TRBD2 (5 bases). From germline, CDR1 is WSHSY and CDR2 SAAADI. The CDR3 sequence is 12 residues long. The ends were cut back, 8 bases at V and 2 bases at J, with 7 bases in the middle. Here the CDR3 reads CASGSAYNEQFF. The CDR3, as DNA: TGCGCCAGCGGGAGCGCCTACAATGAGCAGTTCTTC.

The gene calls are TRBV27 and TRBJ2-1, with TRBD1 identical over 7 bases. The V gene end was trimmed by 5 bases and the J gene end by 9 bases; junction bases not matched to a gene: 4. The CDR3 consists of 12 residues. The germline V gene has CDR1 MNHEY and CDR2 SMNVEV (reference sequence). CDR3 bases: TGTGCCAGCAGTCAAACAGGGGTTGAGCAGTTCTTC. This gives the protein CASSQTGVEQFF.